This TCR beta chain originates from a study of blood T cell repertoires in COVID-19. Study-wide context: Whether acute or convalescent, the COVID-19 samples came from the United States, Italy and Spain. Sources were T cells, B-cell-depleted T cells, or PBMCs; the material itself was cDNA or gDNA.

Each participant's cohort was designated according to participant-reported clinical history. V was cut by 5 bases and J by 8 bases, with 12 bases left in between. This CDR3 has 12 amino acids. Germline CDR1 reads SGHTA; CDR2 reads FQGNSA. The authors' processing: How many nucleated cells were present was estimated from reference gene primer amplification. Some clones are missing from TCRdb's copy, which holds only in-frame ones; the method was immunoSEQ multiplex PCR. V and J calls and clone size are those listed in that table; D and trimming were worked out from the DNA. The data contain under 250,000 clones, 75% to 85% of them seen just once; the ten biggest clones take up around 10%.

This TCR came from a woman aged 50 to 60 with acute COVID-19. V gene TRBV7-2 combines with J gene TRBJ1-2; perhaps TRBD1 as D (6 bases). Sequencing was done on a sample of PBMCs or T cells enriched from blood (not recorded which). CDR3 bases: TGTGCCAGCAGCCCGGGGACATTCGGCTACACCTTC. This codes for CASSPGTFGYTF.